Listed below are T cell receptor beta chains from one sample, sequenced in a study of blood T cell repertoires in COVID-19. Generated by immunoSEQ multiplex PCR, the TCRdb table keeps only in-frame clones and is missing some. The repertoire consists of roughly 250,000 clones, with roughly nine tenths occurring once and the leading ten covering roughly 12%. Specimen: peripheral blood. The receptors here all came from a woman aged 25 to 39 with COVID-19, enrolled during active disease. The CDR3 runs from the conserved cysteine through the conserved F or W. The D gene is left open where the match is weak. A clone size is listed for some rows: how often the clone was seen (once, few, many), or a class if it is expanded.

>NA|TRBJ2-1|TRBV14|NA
CASSQNGRGGWEQFF
TGTGCCAGCAGCCAAAACGGCCGAGGCGGTTGGGAGCAGTTCTTC
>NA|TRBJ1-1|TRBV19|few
CASSIDYTGRTEAFF
TGTGCCAGTAGTATCGACTATACCGGTCGGACTGAAGCTTTCTTT
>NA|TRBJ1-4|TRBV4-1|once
CASSHWGGEDEKLFF
TGCGCCAGCAGCCATTGGGGGGGGGAAGATGAAAAACTGTTTTTT
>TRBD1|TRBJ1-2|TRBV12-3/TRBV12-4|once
CASSPQGDYGYTF
TGTGCCAGCAGTCCACAGGGGGACTATGGCTACACCTTC
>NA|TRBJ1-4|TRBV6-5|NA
CASSYSRVATNEKLFF
TGTGCCAGCAGTTACTCGCGAGTTGCAACTAATGAAAAACTGTTTTTT
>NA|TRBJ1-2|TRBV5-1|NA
CASSLAGDFYGYTF
TGCGCCAGCAGCTTGGCCGGGGATTTCTATGGCTACACCTTC
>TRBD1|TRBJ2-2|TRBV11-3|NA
CASSSDRGLPGELFF
TGTGCCAGCAGCTCGGACAGGGGGCTTCCCGGGGAGCTGTTTTTT
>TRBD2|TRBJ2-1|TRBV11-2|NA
CASSPRSSGGNEQFF
TGTGCCAGCAGCCCTAGGTCTAGCGGGGGCAATGAGCAGTTCTTC
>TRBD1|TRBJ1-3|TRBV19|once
CASSPWQGQGGAGNTIYF
TGTGCCAGTAGTCCCTGGCAGGGACAGGGGGGAGCTGGAAACACCATATATTTT
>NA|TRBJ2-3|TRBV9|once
CASSRRGVGTDTQYF
TGTGCCAGCAGCCGTAGAGGTGTGGGCACAGATACGCAGTATTTT
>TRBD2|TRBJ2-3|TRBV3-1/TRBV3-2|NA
CASSPGLAFLTDTQYF
TGTGCCAGCAGCCCGGGACTAGCGTTCCTCACAGATACGCAGTATTTT
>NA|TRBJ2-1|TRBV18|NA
CASSPQRSSYNEQFF
TGTGCCAGCTCACCACAGAGGAGCTCCTACAATGAGCAGTTCTTC
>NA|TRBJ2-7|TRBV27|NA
CASSLRSRIPYEQYF
TGTGCCAGCAGTTTAAGGAGCAGAATACCCTACGAGCAGTACTTC
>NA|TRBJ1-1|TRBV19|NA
CASSPTVNTEAFF
TGTGCCAGTAGTCCGACAGTGAACACTGAAGCTTTCTTT
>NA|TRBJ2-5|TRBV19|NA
CASSIGVSSGETQYF
TGTGCCAGTAGTATTGGGGTATCGTCAGGGGAGACCCAGTACTTC
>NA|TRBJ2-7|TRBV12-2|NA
CASRRTGAHEQYF
TGTGCAAGTCGCCGGACAGGGGCCCACGAGCAGTACTTC
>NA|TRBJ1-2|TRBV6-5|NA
CASSYSQDYGYTF
TGTGCCAGCAGTTACTCCCAGGATTATGGCTACACCTTC
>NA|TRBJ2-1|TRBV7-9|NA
CASSLDLRGNEQFF
TGTGCCAGCAGCTTAGACTTACGGGGGAATGAGCAGTTCTTC
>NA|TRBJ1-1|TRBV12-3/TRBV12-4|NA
CASNLGGRTEAFF
TGTGCCAGCAACTTGGGGGGGAGAACTGAAGCTTTCTTT
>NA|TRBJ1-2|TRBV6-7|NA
CASSGVEGF
TGTGCCAGCAGTGGAGTGGAAGGCTTC
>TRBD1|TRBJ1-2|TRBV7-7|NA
CASSNRGPGPATHGYTF
TGTGCCAGCAGCAACAGGGGGCCGGGTCCGGCGACCCATGGCTACACCTTC
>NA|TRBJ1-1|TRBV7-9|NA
CASSGQYEAFF
TGTGCCAGCAGCGGGCAGTATGAAGCTTTCTTT
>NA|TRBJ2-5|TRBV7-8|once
CASSLPPGGQETQYF
TGTGCCAGCAGCTTACCCCCAGGGGGGCAAGAGACCCAGTACTTC
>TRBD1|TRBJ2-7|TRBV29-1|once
CSALSVGQNEQYF
TGCAGCGCCCTGTCGGTGGGACAGAACGAGCAGTACTTC
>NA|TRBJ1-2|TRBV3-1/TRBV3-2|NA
CASSQNRPSYGYTF
TGTGCCAGCAGCCAAAACAGGCCGTCCTATGGCTACACCTTC